The clone carrying this TCR beta chain was detected a few times. Its antigen is unknown. These data originate in a study of beta chain features in type 1 diabetes. Notes on the study in general: The naive, central memory and Treg TCRB repertoires of patients appeared to be more similar to one another than those of healthy donors. There was a moderate but significant shortening of TCRB CDR3s in all four CD4+ subsets of Type 1 diabetes patients.

Looked up from germline, CDR1 is SGHVS and CDR2 is FQNEAQ. The CDR3 is made up of 15 amino acids. J gave up 5 bases and V 5 bases, and 11 bases lay outside the gene matches. The study reverse transcribed the entire isolated RNA, so it sequenced expressed TCRB transcripts. Libraries were prepared by immunoSEQ multiplex PCR; TCRdb keeps only in-frame clonotypes and omits some of them. The sample consists of about 650,000 clones, about an eighth of them appearing once. The sample was naive CD4+ T cells from blood. The J gene is TRBJ2-5, the V gene TRBV7-8; TRBD2 agrees at 7 bases. The sequence derives from a man younger than 40 with type 1 diabetes. Written as DNA, the CDR3 is TGTGCCAGCAGCCCCTATCCCAGGGAGGGCGAGACCCAGTACTTC. Encoded protein: CASSPYPREGETQYF. Looking up the rest from reference TRBV7-8 and TRBJ2-5 gives the full variable domain: GAGVSQSPRYKVAKRGQDVALRCDPISGHVSLFWYQQALGQGPEFLTYFQNEAQLDKSGLPSDRFFAERPEGSVSTLKIQRTQQEDSAVYLCASSPYPREGETQYFGPGTRLLVL.